This T cell receptor beta chain was obtained from a study of blood T cell repertoires in COVID-19. Measured with immunoSEQ multiplex PCR; TCRdb has only the in-frame clones, and not every one. The repertoire includes roughly 68,000 clones, under 85% of them detected once, and roughly 10% sits in the top ten. The germline V gene encodes CDR1 SGHKS and CDR2 YYEKEE (reference sequence). V was cut by 2 bases and J by 2 bases, with 4 bases left in between. This CDR3 region has 12 residues. The chain has TRBV5-5 and TRBJ2-5, with D uncertain. Sequencing was performed on peripheral blood. The sequence derives from a woman in her fifties or sixties with acute or convalescent COVID-19. This CDR3 is CASSFTQETQYF. Here the CDR3 DNA reads TGTGCCAGCAGCTTCACTCAAGAGACCCAGTACTTC.